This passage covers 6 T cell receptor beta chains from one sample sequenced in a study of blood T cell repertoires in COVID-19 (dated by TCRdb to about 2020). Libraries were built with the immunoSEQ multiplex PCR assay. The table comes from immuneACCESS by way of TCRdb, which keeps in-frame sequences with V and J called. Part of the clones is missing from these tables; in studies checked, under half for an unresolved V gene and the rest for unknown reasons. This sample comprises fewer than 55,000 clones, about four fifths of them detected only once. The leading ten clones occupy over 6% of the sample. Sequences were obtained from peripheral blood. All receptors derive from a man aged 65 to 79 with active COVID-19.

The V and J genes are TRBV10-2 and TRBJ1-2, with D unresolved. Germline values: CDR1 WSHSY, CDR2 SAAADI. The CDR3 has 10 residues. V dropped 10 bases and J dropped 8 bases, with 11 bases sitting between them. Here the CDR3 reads CATFSSGYTF. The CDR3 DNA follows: TGCGCCACTTTCTCTTCCGGCTACACCTTC.

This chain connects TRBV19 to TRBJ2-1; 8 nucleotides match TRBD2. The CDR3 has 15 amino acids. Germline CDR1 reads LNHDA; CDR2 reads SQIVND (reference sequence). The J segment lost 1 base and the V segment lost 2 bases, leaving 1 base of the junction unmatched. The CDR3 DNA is TGTGCCAGTAGTATAAGCGGGGGATCCTACAATGAGCAGTTCTTC. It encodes CASSISGGSYNEQFF.

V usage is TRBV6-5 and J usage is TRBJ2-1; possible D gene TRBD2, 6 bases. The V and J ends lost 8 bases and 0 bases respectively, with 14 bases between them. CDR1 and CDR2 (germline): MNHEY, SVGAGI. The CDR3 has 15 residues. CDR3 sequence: CASRGGATSYNEQFF. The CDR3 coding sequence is TGTGCCAGCCGAGGAGGGGCAACCTCCTACAATGAGCAGTTCTTC.

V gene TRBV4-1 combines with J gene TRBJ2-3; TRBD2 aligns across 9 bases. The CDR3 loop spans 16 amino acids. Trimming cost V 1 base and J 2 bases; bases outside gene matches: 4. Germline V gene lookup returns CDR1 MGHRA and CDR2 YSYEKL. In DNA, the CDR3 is TGCGCCAGCAGCCAAGGTCTAGCGGGGACCACAGATACGCAGTATTTT. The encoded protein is CASSQGLAGTTDTQYF.

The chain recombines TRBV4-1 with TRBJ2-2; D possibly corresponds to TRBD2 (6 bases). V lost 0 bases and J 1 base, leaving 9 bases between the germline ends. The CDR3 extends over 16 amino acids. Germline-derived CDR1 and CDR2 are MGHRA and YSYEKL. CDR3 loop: CASSQEGGQNTGELFF. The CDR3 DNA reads TGCGCCAGCAGCCAAGAAGGAGGGCAGAACACCGGGGAGCTGTTTTTT.

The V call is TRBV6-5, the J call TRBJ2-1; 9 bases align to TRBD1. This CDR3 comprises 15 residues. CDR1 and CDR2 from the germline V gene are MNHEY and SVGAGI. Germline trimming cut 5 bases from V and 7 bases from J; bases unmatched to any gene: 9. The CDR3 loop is CASSKQGARGNEQFF. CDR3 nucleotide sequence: TGTGCCAGCAGTAAACAGGGGGCTCGGGGAAATGAGCAGTTCTTC.